The 4 T cell receptor beta chains presented below share a single source sample, sequenced in a study of OX40 agonist ivuxolimab in advanced cancers. TCRdb's table, derived via immunoSEQ multiplex PCR, lists solely in-frame clones and lacks some. The repertoire holds around 60,000 clones, with about 89% as singletons. Sample: CD4+ or CD8+ T cells sorted from blood, taken in a trial of the OX40 agonist ivuxolimab. Every receptor here comes from an adult with an advanced solid tumor such as melanoma, head and neck, liver or kidney cancer.

The chain carries TRBV18 and TRBJ1-3, with D unresolved. The CDR3 runs 12 residues. Looked up from germline, CDR1 is KGHSH and CDR2 is LQKENI. Trimming left V 6 bases short and J 4 bases short, with 7 bases between. The CDR3 coding sequence is TGTGCCAGCTCCATCCCAGGAAACACCATATATTTT. It codes for CASSIPGNTIYF.

The chain joins TRBV28 to TRBJ2-5; D possibly corresponds to TRBD2 (6 bases). CDR1 is MDHEN and CDR2 is SYDVKM in the germline V gene. This CDR3 has 13 amino acids. V dropped 3 bases and J dropped 5 bases, with 10 bases sitting between them. In DNA form, the CDR3 reads TGTGCCAGCAGTTTTGGAGGGAGTGAGACCCAGTACTTC. Translating gives CASSFGGSETQYF.

V usage is TRBV5-1 and J usage is TRBJ2-7; 9 nucleotides align to TRBD2. The CDR3 runs to 15 residues. CDR1 and CDR2 (germline): SGHRS, YFSETQ. J was trimmed by 6 bases and V by 4 bases; bases with no gene match: 11. In DNA form, the CDR3 reads TGCGCCAGCAGCCTGCAGGTCGCGGGAGGGTCCGAGCAGTACTTC. Its protein product is CASSLQVAGGSEQYF.

J is TRBJ2-7 and V is TRBV5-6; TRBD1 matches at 7 bases. Germline trimming cut 2 bases from V and 0 bases from J; bases unmatched to any gene: 11. This CDR3 is built from 17 residues. CDR1 is SGHDT and CDR2 is YYEEEE in the germline V gene. The CDR3 DNA reads TGTGCCAGCAGCTTAGCGGTTCGGGACAGCTACTCCTACGAGCAGTACTTC. This gives the protein CASSLAVRDSYSYEQYF.